The 19 T cell receptor beta chains below all came from one sample that was sequenced in a study of tumor-infiltrating lymphocytes in localized non-small cell lung cancer. Generated by immunoSEQ multiplex PCR, the TCRdb table keeps only in-frame clones and is missing some. The data hold about 7,400 clones, with about 74% observed a single time. The sequenced sample was uninvolved lung tissue not adjacent to the tumor. The receptors were sampled from a human donor with non-small cell lung cancer.

The chain uses TRBV2 and TRBJ1-2; 8 positions agree with TRBD1. The CDR3 has 14 amino acids. After removal of 6 bases from V and 7 bases from J, the junction contained 10 bases not matched to a gene. Germline V gives CDR1 SNHLY, CDR2 FYNNEI. The chain's CDR3 is CASSPDRGVGGYTF. In DNA form, the CDR3 reads TGTGCCAGCAGCCCCGACAGGGGAGTCGGTGGCTACACCTTC.

The V call is TRBV2, the J call TRBJ1-2; D unclear. The germline gives CDR1 SNHLY, CDR2 FYNNEI. V dropped 0 bases and J dropped 4 bases, with 9 bases sitting between them. The CDR3 covers 14 residues. CDR3 bases: TGTGCCAGCAGTGAAGCGCTGGCAGCCTATGGCTACACCTTC. Translating gives CASSEALAAYGYTF.

V gene TRBV6-5 combines with J gene TRBJ2-2; D might be TRBD2 (5 bases). The CDR3 is 13 amino acids. Trimming cost V 2 bases and J 7 bases, with 8 bases left between them. From germline, CDR1 is MNHEY and CDR2 SVGAGI. The CDR3 DNA reads as TGTGCCAGCAGTTACGGAGGATACGGGGAGCTGTTTTTT. Translating it yields CASSYGGYGELFF.

This clone was seen a handful of times. The chain employs TRBV29-1 and TRBJ2-5; D is uncertain. The CDR3 consists of 12 residues. Germline V CDR1 and CDR2: SQVTM, ANQGSEA. Between the trimmed V and J ends, which lost 3 bases and 1 base, there was a span of 6 bases. The CDR3 region has the DNA TGCAGCGTTGATACCCCCCAAGAGACCCAGTACTTC. Translation: CSVDTPQETQYF.

V gene TRBV19 combines with J gene TRBJ2-6; a weak D match, TRBD1 (5 bases). The CDR3 consists of 15 residues. V gave up 4 bases and J gave up 0 bases, with 7 bases separating them. CDR1 and CDR2 (germline): LNHDA, SQIVND (reference sequence). The CDR3, as DNA: TGTGCCAGTAGTAGTCAGGGCTCTGGGGCCAACGTCCTGACTTTC. This codes for CASSSQGSGANVLTF.

The V call is TRBV5-8, the J call TRBJ1-2; the D gene is possibly TRBD1 (5 bases). Germline assignment: CDR1 SGHTS and CDR2 YDEGEE. Trimming stripped 3 bases from V and 3 bases from J, with 15 bases between. The CDR3 is 15 amino acids. The CDR3 is CASSSVAGGYYGYTF. CDR3 DNA sequence: TGTGCCAGCAGCTCCGTGGCGGGGGGTTACTATGGCTACACCTTC.

This clone was found a few times. This CDR3 is CASSRDNEFGQYF. In DNA form, the CDR3 reads TGCGCCAGCAGCCGGGATAATGAATTTGGGCAGTACTTC. The V and J genes are TRBV5-1 and TRBJ2-7; possibly TRBD2 for D (5 bases). Germline V gene data show CDR1 as SGHRS and CDR2 as YFSETQ. Between the trimmed V and J ends, which lost 4 bases and 9 bases, there was a span of 17 bases. The CDR3 sequence is 13 residues long.

The chain is built from TRBV6-5 and TRBJ2-2; possibly TRBD1 for D (6 bases). This CDR3 is 15 amino acids long. CDR1 is MNHEY, CDR2 SVGAGI, per germline. The V end lost 8 bases, the J end lost 4 bases, and 17 bases lay between the germline ends. CDR3 residues: CASRAGQRITGELFF. The CDR3 nucleotides are TGTGCCAGCCGGGCCGGACAGAGGATCACCGGGGAGCTGTTTTTT.

The V call is TRBV28, the J call TRBJ2-7; 8 bases align to TRBD1. CDR1 and CDR2 (germline): MDHEN, SYDVKM. The V gene end was trimmed by 6 bases and the J gene end by 0 bases; junction bases not matched to a gene: 4. The CDR3 runs to 14 residues. Here the CDR3 DNA reads TGTGCCAGCAGGCCAACAGGGGGCTCCTACGAGCAGTACTTC. It specifies CASRPTGGSYEQYF.

The chain links TRBV2 to TRBJ1-5, with a tentative D call TRBD1 (6 bases). This CDR3 contains 15 residues. V was pared by 1 base and J by 3 bases, with 10 bases between. Germline CDR1 reads SNHLY; CDR2 reads FYNNEI. CDR3 loop: CASSEGGHNNQPQHF. DNA of the CDR3: TGTGCCAGCAGTGAAGGGGGACACAACAATCAGCCCCAGCATTTT.

In this sample, this clone turned up a few times. The genes are TRBV6-6 and TRBJ2-3, with D hard to call. Trimming pared 6 bases from V and 2 bases from J, leaving 12 bases between. This CDR3 has 14 amino acids. Germline lookup yields CDR1 MNHNY and CDR2 SVGAGI (reference sequence). The CDR3: CASRRVSLTDTQYF. The CDR3, as DNA: TGTGCCAGCAGACGAGTCAGCCTCACAGATACGCAGTATTTT.

CDR3 coding DNA: TGTGCCATCAGTGAGAGAGGAGTACGGAGTGGCTACACCTTC. Protein sequence: CAISERGVRSGYTF. The rearrangement links TRBV10-3 to TRBJ1-2; D is unclear. The V end was cut by 2 bases, the J end by 7 bases, with 14 bases between. CDR1 ENHRY and CDR2 SYGVKD come from the germline V gene. The CDR3 runs 14 residues.

CDR3 nucleotide sequence: TGCGCCAGCAGCTTGCAATTGACAGGGGGCGCCTACAATGAGCAGTTCTTC. Residues: CASSLQLTGGAYNEQFF. The rearrangement uses TRBV5-1 and TRBJ2-1; 10 bases are shared with TRBD1. Germline V gene sequence: CDR1 SGHRS, CDR2 YFSETQ. The CDR3 totals 17 residues. Trimming at V came to 1 base and at J to 2 bases, leaving 6 bases not matched to a gene.

This clone occurred a few times. The chain uses TRBV6-1 and TRBJ1-1; D unclear. The V gene lost 4 bases and the J gene lost 0 bases, with 18 bases spanning the gap. Germline CDR1 reads MNHNS; CDR2 reads SASEGT. The CDR3 sequence is 17 residues long. CDR3 sequence (DNA): TGTGCCAGCAGTGGGTTGGCAGGATCTATCATGAACACTGAAGCTTTCTTT. As protein: CASSGLAGSIMNTEAFF.

V usage is TRBV10-3 and J usage is TRBJ1-1, with 7 nucleotides matching TRBD1. This CDR3 has 14 amino acids. The germline gives CDR1 ENHRY, CDR2 SYGVKD. V lost 2 bases and J lost 3; bases outside the gene matches: 3. The CDR3 loop is CAISEGRGDTEAFF. The CDR3 DNA is TGTGCCATCAGTGAGGGCAGGGGGGACACTGAAGCTTTCTTT.

The sample holds one count of this clone. The gene calls are TRBV7-2 and TRBJ1-2; possibly TRBD1 for D (6 bases). With 4 bases removed from V and 6 bases from J, the gap between germline ends came to 15 bases. Germline V CDR1 and CDR2: SGHTA, FQGNSA. The CDR3 spans 14 residues. The CDR3 nucleotides are TGTGCCAGCAGCTCCCATATGGGGGCGGATGGCTACACCTTC. Its protein product is CASSSHMGADGYTF.

V is TRBV7-2 and J is TRBJ2-2, with 8 nucleotides matching TRBD2. Looked up from germline, CDR1 is SGHTA and CDR2 is FQGNSA. V shed 3 bases and J 4 bases; nucleotides not matched to a gene: 4. The CDR3 extends over 15 amino acids. CDR3 sequence: CASSLSAGGTGELFF. CDR3 coding DNA: TGTGCCAGCAGCTTGTCTGCGGGGGGCACCGGGGAGCTGTTTTTT.

The rearrangement uses TRBV4-1 and TRBJ2-2; D ambiguous. Trimming stripped 1 base from V and 6 bases from J, with 9 bases between. The CDR3 is 14 amino acids. Looked up from germline, CDR1 is MGHRA and CDR2 is YSYEKL. This chain's CDR3 is CASSQVWSPGELFF. CDR3 nucleotides: TGCGCCAGCAGCCAAGTATGGAGTCCCGGGGAGCTGTTTTTT.

V usage is TRBV29-1 and J usage is TRBJ2-7; D not resolved. Germline V gene data show CDR1 as SQVTM and CDR2 as ANQGSEA. CDR3 length equals 13 residues. Between the trimmed V and J ends, which lost 7 bases and 2 bases, there was a span of 15 bases. The CDR3: CSAGGDTTYEQYF. The CDR3, as DNA: TGCAGCGCCGGTGGAGACACCACCTACGAGCAGTACTTC.